This entry concerns a single TCR beta chain. Its specificity is unknown. The record originates from a study of blood T cells in healthy people across ages. Study results and limitations: Diversity of TCR beta correlated strongly with naive T cell percentage.

Germline V gives CDR1 LGHDT, CDR2 YNNKEL (reference sequence). The CDR3 sequence is 19 residues long. The germline V and J ends were trimmed by 4 bases and 6 bases, with 31 bases remaining between them. A sample-barcoded 5' primer and a J-beta primer mix were used in a second PCR of about 6 to 11 cycles. No fewer than 3 million CDR3-containing paired-end reads came from each sample. TCRdb redid the calling of the 5' RACE reads with MiXCR, one entry per CDR3 protein. In the table there are 700,000 to 900,000 distinct CDR3 sequences, 50% to 65% of which are singletons. The sample taken for sequencing was blood. The chain is built from TRBV3-1 and TRBJ2-7, with D possibly matching TRBD1 (6 bases). This receptor was obtained from a man at least 80 years old in good health. The CDR3 bases are TGTGCCAGCAGCCTCGCCAGGGGCGTAGGTGTGCGACGGCCCTCCGAGCAGTACTTC. This codes for CASSLARGVGVRRPSEQYF.